This entry lists 21 T cell receptor beta chains sequenced from one sample in a study of T cell changes during pregnancy in multiple sclerosis. Generated by immunoSEQ multiplex PCR, the TCRdb table keeps only in-frame clones and is missing some. The sample has tens of thousands of clones, under 95% seen once. The sequenced sample was CD4+ T cells from peripheral blood mononuclear cells, obtained in the third trimester of pregnancy. Receptors were obtained from a female donor with multiple sclerosis, enrolled in a pregnancy study.

The rearrangement joins TRBV4-1 to TRBJ1-5; TRBD1 is a possible D gene (6 bases). The CDR3 consists of 21 residues. Germline CDR1 reads MGHRA; CDR2 reads YSYEKL. The germline V and J ends were trimmed by 4 bases and 1 base, with 29 bases remaining between them. For the CDR3, the DNA is TGCGCCAGCAGCCCAAACCTAGGGGTCGGGGCGCTGGGGGCGAGCAATCAGCCCCAGCATTTT. This gives the protein CASSPNLGVGALGASNQPQHF.

CDR3 loop: CAISGTAGNQETQYF. CDR3 coding DNA: TGTGCCATCAGTGGGACAGCAGGGAACCAAGAGACCCAGTACTTC. This sequence joins TRBV10-3 and TRBJ2-5, with TRBD1 as a possible D gene (6 bases). This CDR3 contains 15 residues. Germline loops: CDR1 ENHRY, CDR2 SYGVKD. V dropped 4 bases and J dropped 0 bases, with 12 bases sitting between them.

The gene calls are TRBV4-2 and TRBJ2-3; D is uncertain. CDR1 LGHNA and CDR2 YNFKEQ come from the germline V gene. The CDR3 is 14 amino acids. V was pared by 0 bases and J by 1 base, with 5 bases between. CDR3 sequence reads: CASSQDPGTDTQYF. The CDR3 DNA sequence: TGTGCCAGCAGCCAAGACCCAGGCACAGATACGCAGTATTTT.

The chain has TRBV7-8 and TRBJ2-7; tentative D call: TRBD1 (5 bases). Per germline, CDR1 SGHVS and CDR2 FQNEAQ. The CDR3 length is 13 residues. The V end lost 7 bases, the J end lost 2 bases, and 12 bases lay between the germline ends. CDR3 sequence: CASKGARTYEQYF. The DNA for the CDR3 is TGTGCCAGCAAAGGGGCTAGAACCTACGAGCAGTACTTC.

The J gene is TRBJ2-1, the V gene TRBV6-6; 8 bases fit TRBD1. V trimming: 2 bases; J trimming: 7 bases; junction bases outside the gene matches: 10. This CDR3 spans 16 amino acids. The V gene's germline CDR1 is MNHNY and CDR2 SVGAGI (reference sequence). CDR3 residues: CASSYRHGQGNNEQFF. In DNA, the CDR3 is TGTGCCAGCAGTTACCGCCATGGACAGGGTAATAATGAGCAGTTCTTC.

The gene calls are TRBV5-1 and TRBJ2-2; 10 bases fit TRBD1. The V gene end was trimmed by 2 bases and the J gene end by 4 bases; junction bases not matched to a gene: 2. Germline V gene lookup returns CDR1 SGHRS and CDR2 YFSETQ. This CDR3 has 15 residues. Here the CDR3 DNA reads TGCGCCAGCAGCTTTCGGACAGGGGGCACCGGGGAGCTGTTTTTT. This sequence encodes CASSFRTGGTGELFF.

This chain uses TRBV11-1 with TRBJ1-5, with TRBD1 as a possible D gene (5 bases). Germline CDR1 is SGHAT and CDR2 is FQDESV (reference sequence). This CDR3 spans 13 amino acids. Trimming pared 4 bases from V and 6 bases from J, leaving 10 bases between. The chain's CDR3 is CASSSGRGQPQHF. CDR3 DNA sequence: TGTGCCAGCAGCTCAGGGAGGGGTCAGCCCCAGCATTTT.

The CDR3 bases are TGTGCCAGCAGCACCGCGCTCCCACGGCCCCTGGTCGGGACAGGGTTAGGAAACACCATATATTTT. This gives the protein CASSTALPRPLVGTGLGNTIYF. The rearrangement links TRBV21-1 to TRBJ1-3; the tabulated D call, TRBD1, remains unverified against the DNA. TRBV21-1 is described as a pseudogene. The CDR3 contains 22 residues.

CDR3 sequence (DNA): TGCAGCGTCGAGACAGGAACCGGCACAGATACGCAGTATTTT. This codes for CSVETGTGTDTQYF. This chain links TRBV29-1 with TRBJ2-3; D perhaps matches TRBD1 (6 bases). CDR1 is SQVTM and CDR2 is ANQGSEA in the germline V gene. The CDR3 sequence is 14 residues long. The ends were cut back, 6 bases at V and 1 base at J, with 14 bases in the middle.

This chain links TRBV2 with TRBJ1-5; 12 nucleotides match TRBD1. With V trimmed by 6 bases and J by 9 bases, 9 bases remained unmatched. This CDR3 comprises 15 residues. Germline CDR1 SNHLY, CDR2 FYNNEI. The CDR3 protein is CASSNTGTGGLPQHF. CDR3 sequence (DNA): TGTGCCAGCAGCAACACCGGGACAGGGGGCTTGCCCCAGCATTTT.

This chain links TRBV5-1 with TRBJ1-1; unclear D gene. There are 11 residues in the CDR3. V gave up 8 bases and J gave up 0 bases, with 5 bases separating them. Germline V gene lookup returns CDR1 SGHRS and CDR2 YFSETQ. CDR3 nucleotides: TGCGCCAGTCAGATGAACACTGAAGCTTTCTTT. The encoded protein is CASQMNTEAFF.

The gene calls are TRBV7-6 and TRBJ2-1; possible D gene TRBD1, 6 bases. The CDR3 sequence is 15 residues long. Per germline, CDR1 SGHVS and CDR2 FNYEAQ. Trimming removed 1 base from V and 7 bases from J, with 14 bases in between. CDR3 sequence: CASSLEGGQWNEQFF. The CDR3 nucleotides are TGTGCCAGCAGCTTAGAAGGGGGACAATGGAATGAGCAGTTCTTC.

This clone appeared once. This sequence joins TRBV15 and TRBJ1-2; 8 bases are shared with TRBD1. With 0 bases clipped from V and 0 bases from J, the junction kept 6 bases outside the gene matches. This CDR3 has 17 residues. In germline, CDR1 is LNHNV, CDR2 YYDKDF (reference sequence). CDR3 in amino acids: CATSRDSVDRANYGYTF. CDR3 coding DNA: TGTGCCACCAGCAGAGATTCGGTGGACAGGGCTAACTATGGCTACACCTTC.

The CDR3 loop is CASSFPSRGKETQYF. The DNA for the CDR3 is TGTGCCAGCAGCTTCCCCAGCCGGGGGAAAGAGACCCAGTACTTC. The rearrangement joins TRBV7-2 to TRBJ2-5; weak D call: TRBD2 (6 bases). The germline V gene encodes CDR1 SGHTA and CDR2 FQGNSA. Trimming shortened V by 3 bases and J by 3 bases, and 14 bases separated the two germline ends. The CDR3 runs to 15 residues.

The chain combines TRBV4-3 with TRBJ1-4, with 7 bases aligning to TRBD1. Trimming took 6 bases from V and 0 from J; bases not matched to a gene: 19. The germline V gene encodes CDR1 LGHNA and CDR2 YSLEER. This CDR3 has 20 amino acids. This chain's CDR3 is CASSKDLGTVNRATNEKLFF. In nucleotides, the CDR3 is TGCGCCAGCAGTAAAGATCTCGGGACAGTTAATCGTGCAACTAATGAAAAACTGTTTTTT.

In regard to this clone: The junction shows a germline mismatch at one end, possibly a read error. The rearrangement links TRBV6-5 to TRBJ2-6; tentative D call: TRBD2 (6 bases). Germline loops: CDR1 MNHEY, CDR2 SVGAGI. The CDR3 totals 16 residues. In DNA, the CDR3 is TGTGCCGGCAGTTACTCATCGGGGGCTGGGGCCAACGTCCTGACTTTC. Translating gives CAGSYSSGAGANVLTF.

Only one count was recorded for this clone. This sequence joins TRBV2 and TRBJ2-4; D call uncertain. The CDR3 spans 12 residues. Trimming stripped 4 bases from V and 12 bases from J, with 13 bases between. CDR1 is SNHLY, CDR2 FYNNEI, per germline. The chain's CDR3 is CASSGAYLTQYF. In nucleotides, the CDR3 is TGTGCCAGCAGTGGCGCCTACCTCACTCAGTACTTC. The full variable domain, its missing parts supplied by reference TRBV2 and TRBJ2-4, is EPEVTQTPSHQVTQMGQEVILRCVPISNHLYFYWYRQILGQKVEFLVSFYNNEISEKSEIFDDQFSVERPDGSNFTLKIRSTKLEDSAMYFCASSGAYLTQYFGAGTRLSVL.

The chain joins TRBV27 to TRBJ2-3; 7 nucleotides align to TRBD1. In germline, CDR1 is MNHEY, CDR2 SMNVEV (reference sequence). V was pared by 6 bases and J by 4 bases, with 10 bases of the junction left unmatched. This CDR3 comprises 15 residues. The CDR3 here is CASRFQDRAADTQYF. Written as DNA, the CDR3 is TGTGCCAGCAGATTCCAAGACAGGGCAGCAGATACGCAGTATTTT.

The chain employs TRBV7-2 and TRBJ2-3, with 12 bases fitting TRBD2. The V gene's germline CDR1 is SGHTA and CDR2 FQGNSA. The ends lost 5 bases at V and 2 bases at J; junction bases unmatched: 5. The CDR3 has 16 residues. This CDR3 reads CASSPRLAGATDTQYF. Written as DNA, the CDR3 is TGTGCCAGCAGCCCCCGACTAGCGGGGGCCACAGATACGCAGTATTTT.

V and J are TRBV30 and TRBJ1-2; tentative D call: TRBD1 (6 bases). Germline V gives CDR1 GTSNPN, CDR2 SVGIG (reference sequence). The CDR3 has 13 residues. V shed 4 bases and J shed 7 bases, with 16 bases lying between them. In DNA, the CDR3 is TGTGCCTGGACCACTAGGGGGGGATTTGGCTACACCTTC. It encodes CAWTTRGGFGYTF.

This clone appeared once. The chain carries TRBV7-9 and TRBJ1-1; possibly TRBD1 for D (5 bases). The CDR3 is made up of 15 amino acids. V was cut by 5 bases and J by 6 bases, with 19 bases left in between. Germline values: CDR1 SEHNR, CDR2 FQNEAQ (reference sequence). In nucleotides, the CDR3 is TGTGCCAGCAGCGCGGCCCAGGGAAGTCTCGCTGAAGCTTTCTTT. Its translation: CASSAAQGSLAEAFF.